This TCR beta chain was recorded in a study of vaccination and CD4 T cells after COVID-19. Study background: A median of around 70 days (range 14 to 241) separated dose two from the taking of post-vaccine samples.

The table lists this clonotype with a count of one. Antigen: not known. Time point described: late sampling 161 to 241 days after vaccination in three convalescent patients. Treatment specified: roughly ten-day PBMC culture with coronavirus spike peptide pools or control peptides (ViraFEST assay). Trimming at V came to 4 bases and at J to 4 bases, leaving 8 bases not matched to a gene. The CDR3 has 16 residues. Germline V gene data show CDR1 as MNHNS and CDR2 as SASEGT. Oncomine TCR Beta short-read sequencing was applied to DNA from cultured CD4+ T cells. TCRdb independently ran MiXCR on the PCR reads; one entry per CDR3 protein. The sample holds 20,000 to 30,000 distinct CDR3 sequences; about 42% are singletons and the top ten take approximately 4%.

The starting material was CD4+ T cells from blood, cultured in vitro, obtained about 7 months after SARS-CoV-2 vaccination. The sequence came from a human donor who had recovered from COVID-19. The J gene is TRBJ2-7, the V gene TRBV6-1; 12 bases are shared with TRBD1. In nucleotides, the CDR3 is TGTGCCAGCAGTGGTCCGGGACAGGGGGCTTCATACGAGCAGTACTTC. This gives the protein CASSGPGQGASYEQYF.